The rows below give T cell receptor beta chains drawn from one sample of a study of blood T cell repertoires in COVID-19. This table comes from immunoSEQ multiplex PCR, and its TCRdb copy is limited to in-frame clones, with some not included. The sample holds about 430,000 clones; roughly 89% are singletons and the top ten take roughly 0.84%. Sequenced material: peripheral blood. These receptors originate from a man aged 18 to 35 with COVID-19, enrolled during active disease. Both conserved end residues are part of each CDR3. A D gene is named only where the DNA matches it firmly. Some rows have no size entry. The others give once, few or many, or a class for an expanded clone.

j_call | clone_size | d_call | v_call | cdr3_aa | cdr3_nt
TRBJ2-5 | - | TRBD2 | TRBV24-1 | CATSGAGGKETQYF | TGTGCCACCAGTGGAGCGGGAGGGAAAGAGACCCAGTACTTC
TRBJ2-4 | - | TRBD2 | TRBV11-3 | CASSFAGEDKNIQYF | TGTGCCAGCAGCTTCGCGGGGGAGGACAAAAACATTCAGTACTTC
TRBJ2-6 | - | - | TRBV5-4 | CASSRRDSGANVLTF | TGTGCCAGCAGTCGACGGGACTCTGGGGCCAACGTCCTGACTTTC
TRBJ1-6 | few | - | TRBV5-5 | CASSLNTGGPPLHF | TGTGCCAGCAGCTTGAACACGGGAGGTCCACCCCTCCACTTT
TRBJ2-5 | - | TRBD1 | TRBV19 | CASSTGQGVETQYF | TGTGCCAGTAGTACTGGACAGGGGGTGGAGACCCAGTACTTC
TRBJ1-5 | many | - | TRBV7-6 | CASSLGPGNQPQHF | TGTGCCAGCAGCTTAGGCCCAGGCAATCAGCCCCAGCATTTT
TRBJ2-5 | - | TRBD2 | TRBV5-1 | CASRLAGGQALETQYF | TGCGCCAGCAGACTAGCGGGGGGACAGGCTCTGGAGACCCAGTACTTC
TRBJ2-6 | - | - | TRBV19 | CASSPSGTGANVLTF | TGTGCCAGTAGCCCCTCGGGTACTGGGGCCAACGTCCTGACTTTC
TRBJ1-2 | - | - | TRBV10-3 | CAITSTILNYGYTF | TGTGCCATCACCTCAACTATCCTAAACTATGGCTACACCTTC
TRBJ1-4 | - | TRBD1 | TRBV18 | CASSRTGSNEKLFF | TGTGCCAGCTCCCGGACAGGGTCTAATGAAAAACTGTTTTTT
TRBJ2-5 | - | - | TRBV5-1 | CASSLGAGETQYF | TGCGCCAGCAGCTTGGGGGCGGGAGAGACCCAGTACTTC
TRBJ2-1 | - | TRBD2 | TRBV6-6 | CASSTRGTSGNEQFF | TGTGCCAGCAGTACTAGGGGGACTAGCGGGAATGAGCAGTTCTTC
TRBJ1-5 | - | TRBD1 | TRBV15 | CATSRHQGAPNQPQHF | TGTGCCACCAGCAGGCATCAGGGGGCGCCGAATCAGCCCCAGCATTTT
TRBJ1-2 | - | TRBD1 | TRBV28 | CASNPRGYGYTF | TGTGCCAGCAACCCCAGGGGGTATGGCTACACCTTC
TRBJ2-7 | - | - | TRBV3-1/TRBV3-2 | CASSQDRVQPTF | TGTGCCAGCAGCCAAGATCGGGTACAACCCACCTTC
TRBJ2-1 | - | - | TRBV5-1 | CASSVTPSGTGEQFF | TGCGCCAGCAGCGTTACACCATCAGGGACTGGTGAGCAGTTCTTC
TRBJ1-1 | - | - | TRBV19 | CASRVGPQSGNTEAFF | TGTGCCAGTAGGGTTGGCCCCCAAAGCGGGAACACTGAAGCTTTCTTT
TRBJ2-3 | - | - | TRBV5-6 | CASSLAKDRQAGDTQYF | TGTGCCAGCAGCTTGGCCAAGGACCGACAGGCGGGAGATACGCAGTATTTT
TRBJ1-4 | - | TRBD1 | TRBV19 | CASSSRTGGNEKLFF | TGTGCCAGTAGTTCCCGGACAGGGGGTAATGAAAAACTGTTTTTT
TRBJ2-5 | - | TRBD2 | TRBV4-1 | CASSQGGGAMETQYF | TGCGCCAGCAGCCAAGGGGGAGGGGCCATGGAGACCCAGTACTTC
TRBJ2-3 | - | TRBD1 | TRBV5-4 | CASSSGQEPTQYF | TGTGCCAGCAGCTCCGGACAGGAGCCTACGCAGTATTTT
TRBJ2-7 | few | - | TRBV5-1 | CASSLAGTYEQYF | TGCGCCAGCAGCTTGGCAGGAACCTACGAGCAGTACTTC
TRBJ2-3 | - | TRBD2 | TRBV7-3 | CASSLDGTSALDTQYF | TGTGCCAGCAGCTTAGACGGGACTAGCGCCCTAGATACGCAGTATTTT
TRBJ1-1 | - | - | TRBV3-1/TRBV3-2 | CASSQDPIRFMNTEAFF | TGTGCCAGCAGCCAAGATCCTATTCGTTTTATGAACACTGAAGCTTTCTTT
TRBJ2-1 | once | - | TRBV5-6 | CASSLRVTSYNEQFF | TGTGCCAGCAGCTTGCGGGTAACCTCCTACAATGAGCAGTTCTTC
TRBJ1-5 | - | TRBD1 | TRBV4-1 | CASSQGQGNQPQHF | TGCGCCAGCAGCCAAGGACAGGGAAATCAGCCCCAGCATTTT
TRBJ2-3 | - | - | TRBV13 | CASSLGASDTQYF | TGTGCCAGCAGCTTAGGGGCTTCAGATACGCAGTATTTT
TRBJ2-1 | - | TRBD1 | TRBV27 | CASSSYRGWDSYNEQFF | TGTGCCAGCAGTTCATACAGGGGTTGGGACTCCTACAATGAGCAGTTCTTC
TRBJ2-5 | - | - | TRBV5-1 | CASSLATPGGETQYF | TGCGCCAGCAGCTTGGCCACCCCCGGTGGAGAGACCCAGTACTTC
TRBJ2-1 | - | TRBD2 | TRBV30 | CAWVASGSGEQFF | TGTGCCTGGGTAGCTAGCGGGAGCGGGGAGCAGTTCTTC
TRBJ2-2 | - | TRBD2 | TRBV3-1/TRBV3-2 | CASSQGGGGAGGELFF | TGTGCCAGCAGCCAAGGCGGCGGGGGGGCCGGCGGGGAGCTGTTTTTT
TRBJ2-7 | - | - | TRBV28 | CASRLTEYEQYF | TGTGCCAGCAGGCTGACAGAGTACGAGCAGTACTTC
TRBJ1-5 | once | - | TRBV3-1/TRBV3-2 | CASSLNTGNQPQHF | TGTGCCAGCAGCCTAAATACCGGGAATCAGCCCCAGCATTTT
TRBJ2-2 | - | TRBD1 | TRBV9 | CASSDHRGLTGELFF | TGTGCCAGCAGCGACCACAGGGGGCTCACCGGGGAGCTGTTTTTT
TRBJ2-5 | - | TRBD2 | TRBV4-1 | CASSQDRSGRVGVQETQYF | TGCGCCAGCAGCCAAGATCGCAGCGGGAGGGTGGGGGTACAAGAGACCCAGTACTTC
TRBJ2-7 | - | - | TRBV7-9 | CASSSVSSYEQYF | TGTGCCAGCAGCTCGGTGAGCTCCTACGAGCAGTACTTC
TRBJ2-1 | - | - | TRBV7-6 | CASTDKGGQNNEQFF | TGTGCCAGCACCGATAAGGGGGGACAGAACAATGAGCAGTTCTTC
TRBJ2-1 | - | TRBD2 | TRBV5-5 | CASSLFLAGGYNEQFF | TGTGCCAGCAGCTTGTTCCTAGCGGGAGGGTACAATGAGCAGTTCTTC
TRBJ2-3 | - | - | TRBV2 | CASSGRGVDTQYF | TGTGCCAGCAGTGGCAGGGGGGTAGATACGCAGTATTTT
TRBJ2-1 | - | TRBD1 | TRBV6-6 | CASSYTWTGVDEQFF | TGTGCCAGCAGTTACACTTGGACAGGGGTGGATGAGCAGTTCTTC
TRBJ2-1 | - | TRBD1 | TRBV7-9 | CASSSGQGDSYNEQFF | TGTGCCAGCAGCTCCGGACAGGGGGACTCCTACAATGAGCAGTTCTTC
TRBJ1-5 | few | - | TRBV4-2 | CASSQGTHSRGIGNQPQHF | TGTGCCAGCAGCCAAGGCACCCACTCCCGGGGGATTGGAAATCAGCCCCAGCATTTT
TRBJ1-3 | - | TRBD1 | TRBV6-2/TRBV6-3 | CASSPGQGSYGNTIYF | TGTGCCAGCAGCCCCGGACAGGGTTCGTATGGAAACACCATATATTTT
TRBJ2-1 | - | - | TRBV25-1 | CASGPRGLLFEQFF | TGTGCCAGCGGGCCAAGAGGGCTGCTGTTTGAGCAGTTCTTC
TRBJ2-3 | - | TRBD2 | TRBV9 | CASSVTGRETDTQYF | TGTGCCAGCAGCGTAACCGGGAGGGAAACAGATACGCAGTATTTT
TRBJ2-5 | few | - | TRBV5-1 | CATKGSGALGTETQYF | TGCGCCACCAAAGGAAGTGGGGCCTTAGGTACGGAGACCCAGTACTTC
TRBJ2-5 | - | - | TRBV2 | CASSVGRETQYF | TGTGCCAGCAGTGTTGGCAGAGAGACCCAGTACTTC
TRBJ2-7 | - | - | TRBV27 | CASSLTGTHIYEQYF | TGTGCCAGCAGTTTAACCGGGACACATATCTACGAGCAGTACTTC
TRBJ2-1 | - | - | TRBV29-1 | CSVEYAGGGGYNEQFF | TGCAGCGTTGAGTACGCCGGCGGGGGCGGGTACAATGAGCAGTTCTTC
TRBJ2-1 | - | TRBD1 | TRBV7-3 | CASSAGTVNYNEQFF | TGTGCCAGCAGCGCCGGGACAGTTAACTACAATGAGCAGTTCTTC